The T cell receptor beta chain described here comes from a study of blood T cell repertoires in COVID-19. Whole-study context: The United States, Italy and Spain were the sources of the acute and convalescent COVID-19 samples.

Seattle patients were enrolled while actively infected and followed longitudinally. Clones were read by immunoSEQ multiplex PCR, and TCRdb kept only the in-frame ones, dropping some. The sample includes about 170,000 clones, roughly 84% of them seen just once. V dropped 6 bases and J dropped 9; count of bases not matched to a gene: 6. The CDR3 covers 13 residues. Germline-derived CDR1 and CDR2 are MNHEY and SVGAGI. V usage is TRBV6-5 and J usage is TRBJ2-2; 8 bases are shared with TRBD1. Sequenced: peripheral blood. This receptor was taken from a woman in her sixties or seventies with COVID-19, enrolled during active disease. The CDR3 sequence is CASSPAGGRELFF. CDR3 nucleotides: TGTGCCAGCAGCCCCGCAGGGGGCAGGGAGCTGTTTTTT.